The present T cell receptor beta chain was sequenced within a study of cytomegalovirus exposure and HLA in healthy donors. Findings and caveats of the study: Prior analysis indicated that the majority of TCR beta V segments exhibited productivity approximately 90% or approximately 30% of the time. The authors later found TCR association rates varying by HLA locus, with DRB1 most and HLA-C fewest.

Researchers ran the PCR with 60 Vbeta and 13 Jbeta primers. The protocol was immunoSEQ multiplex PCR, while the TCRdb copy is restricted to in-frame clones and leaves out a portion. The table includes around 140,000 clones, 80% detected once. Of note for this clone: The target antigen is unknown.

The sequence derives from a man in his forties or fifties in good health and CMV-seronegative. The sample comprised PBMCs.

The CDR3 spells CAWSVLEQGGEQFF. Written as DNA, the CDR3 is TGTGCCTGGAGTGTCCTTGAACAGGGGGGTGAGCAGTTCTTC. The chain is built from TRBV30 and TRBJ2-1; 8 bases are a match to TRBD1. The CDR3 extends over 14 amino acids. Losses at the gene ends were 0 bases for V and 9 bases for J; bases not matched to a gene: 7. Germline V lookup: CDR1 GTSNPN, CDR2 SVGIG (reference sequence). The variable domain in full, with the rest retrieved from reference TRBV30 and TRBJ2-1, is SQTIHQWPATLVQPVGSPLSLECTVEGTSNPNLYWYRQAAGRGLQLLFYSVGIGQISSEVPQNLSASRPQDRQFILSSKKLLLSDSGFYLCAWSVLEQGGEQFFGPGTRLTVL.